This T cell receptor beta chain appears in the sequencing data of a study of blood T cell repertoires in COVID-19. TCRdb's table, derived via immunoSEQ multiplex PCR, lists solely in-frame clones and lacks some. The repertoire consists of 200,000 to 300,000 clones, with around 90% occurring once and the leading ten covering about 3%. The sequenced sample consisted of peripheral blood. The clonotype originates from a man aged 18 to 29 with active or convalescent COVID-19.

In nucleotides, the CDR3 is TGTGCCAGCAGGGCGGACAGGATCTATGGCTACACCTTC. Protein: CASRADRIYGYTF. This chain connects TRBV12-3 or TRBV12-4 to TRBJ1-2, with 7 bases fitting TRBD1. This CDR3 has 13 amino acids. V trimming: 6 bases; J trimming: 4 bases; junction bases outside the gene matches: 5.